One sample yielded the 15 T cell receptor beta chains listed below, sequenced in a study of blood T cell repertoires in COVID-19 (dated by TCRdb to about 2020). Library construction relied on the immunoSEQ multiplex PCR assay. TCRdb limited this immuneACCESS table to in-frame rearrangements with V and J called. A share of clones is missing; checked studies link under half to unresolved V genes, and the rest is unexplained. In this sample the table shows about 97,000 clones, approximately 85% of which occur a single time. 8.5% to 10% of the sample is taken by the ten largest. The sequenced sample was peripheral blood. Source of these receptors: a man aged 40-50 years with active or convalescent COVID-19.

This clone was counted a few times. This rearrangement joins TRBV5-1 to TRBJ1-2, with 7 bases lining up with TRBD1. This CDR3 region has 14 residues. V was pared by 0 bases and J by 6 bases, with 5 bases of the junction left unmatched. CDR1 SGHRS and CDR2 YFSETQ come from the germline V gene. The CDR3 DNA reads as TGCGCCAGCAGCTTGGACAGGGGTTTGGATGGCTACACCTTC. Its protein product is CASSLDRGLDGYTF.

The chain combines TRBV7-9 with TRBJ2-7; D remains unclear. This CDR3 is 14 amino acids long. Germline V CDR1 and CDR2: SEHNR, FQNEAQ (reference sequence). Between the trimmed V and J ends, which lost 1 base and 1 base, there was a span of 8 bases. The CDR3 DNA follows: TGTGCCAGCAGCTTAGATTCTCCTTCCTACGAGCAGTACTTC. This encodes CASSLDSPSYEQYF.

In this sample, this clone turned up a few times. The chain employs TRBV6-5 and TRBJ1-3; possibly TRBD1 for D (5 bases). The CDR3 spans 15 residues. CDR1 and CDR2 from the germline V gene are MNHEY and SVGAGI. Trimming removed 2 bases at V and 5 bases at J, with 13 bases between. The CDR3 here is CASSYDLGGRNTIYF. In DNA form, the CDR3 reads TGTGCCAGCAGTTACGATTTGGGGGGGAGAAACACCATATATTTT.

The V and J genes are TRBV10-3 and TRBJ1-5; D possibly corresponds to TRBD1 (5 bases). Germline V lookup: CDR1 ENHRY, CDR2 SYGVKD. The CDR3 has 13 residues. V was pared by 4 bases and J by 2 bases, with 6 bases between. CDR3: CAISVGRNQPQHF. The CDR3 region has the DNA TGTGCCATCAGTGTGGGGCGCAATCAGCCCCAGCATTTT.

The chain joins TRBV19 to TRBJ1-2; 7 positions agree with TRBD1. Germline assignment: CDR1 LNHDA and CDR2 SQIVND (reference sequence). This CDR3 has 14 residues. Trimming at V came to 3 bases and at J to 8 bases, leaving 9 bases not matched to a gene. In DNA, the CDR3 is TGTGCCAGTAGTATGGAAGGGACAGTAAGCGGCTACACCTTC. Its protein product is CASSMEGTVSGYTF.

This clone was recorded only once. The chain is built from TRBV30 and TRBJ1-6; D is undetermined. Germline CDR1 is GTSNPN and CDR2 is SVGIG (reference sequence). Trimming shortened V by 2 bases and J by 8 bases, and 13 bases separated the two germline ends. CDR3 size: 14 residues. CDR3 sequence: CAWSSLFPDSPLHF. The CDR3 DNA is TGTGCCTGGAGTTCGCTATTCCCCGATTCACCCCTCCACTTT.

This clone was seen just once. The chain combines TRBV19 with TRBJ1-6; 10 bases agree with TRBD1. The length of the CDR3 is 12 residues. Germline values: CDR1 LNHDA, CDR2 SQIVND (reference sequence). Trimming removed 11 bases from V and 10 bases from J; junction bases left unmatched: 5. For the CDR3, the DNA is TGTGCCGGCGGGACAGGGGTCTCACCCCTCCACTTT. It codes for CAGGTGVSPLHF.

Remarks on this clone: Other DNA variants within this sample encode the same CDR3. V usage is TRBV11-2 and J usage is TRBJ1-1; 8 positions agree with TRBD1. After removal of 4 bases from V and 2 bases from J, the junction contained 3 bases not matched to a gene. CDR3 length: 14 amino acids. Germline-derived CDR1 and CDR2 are SGHAT and FQNNGV. In DNA form, the CDR3 reads TGTGCCAGCAGCTCTGGACAGGGCAACACTGAAGCTTTCTTT. It encodes CASSSGQGNTEAFF.

The V and J genes are TRBV18 and TRBJ2-5; 8 positions match TRBD2. This CDR3 contains 14 residues. Trimming cost V 4 bases and J 7 bases; bases outside gene matches: 8. Germline values: CDR1 KGHSH, CDR2 LQKENI. CDR3: CASSLSGGPGTQYF. Here the CDR3 DNA reads TGTGCCAGCTCACTAAGCGGGGGTCCGGGGACCCAGTACTTC.

This chain uses TRBV5-4 with TRBJ2-7; TRBD1 matches at 9 bases. The CDR3 sequence is 15 residues long. From germline, CDR1 is SGHNT and CDR2 YYREEE (reference sequence). V shed 0 bases, J shed 5 bases, and the junction held 6 bases outside the gene matches. CDR3 DNA sequence: TGTGCCAGCAGCTTGGATGGGACAGGGTTGAACGAGCAGTACTTC. Its translation: CASSLDGTGLNEQYF.

The chain recombines TRBV18 with TRBJ2-7; D perhaps matches TRBD1 (5 bases). Germline assignment: CDR1 KGHSH and CDR2 LQKENI. Trimming removed 1 base at V and 4 bases at J, with 8 bases between. This CDR3 contains 13 residues. CDR3 bases: TGTGCCAGCTCACCACAGGACAATTACGAGCAGTACTTC. Protein product: CASSPQDNYEQYF.

This chain connects TRBV7-3 to TRBJ1-1; tentative D call: TRBD1 (6 bases). The length of the CDR3 is 14 residues. Trimming removed 5 bases at V and 1 base at J, with 11 bases between. The germline V gene has CDR1 SGHTA and CDR2 FQGTGA. In DNA form, the CDR3 reads TGTGCCAGCAGCGCAGGGGCGAAGAACACTGAAGCTTTCTTT. The encoded protein is CASSAGAKNTEAFF.

The rearrangement links TRBV4-1 to TRBJ2-5, with a possible D match to TRBD2 (5 bases). Trimming took 0 bases from V and 9 from J, leaving 14 bases between them. Germline values: CDR1 MGHRA, CDR2 YSYEKL. This CDR3 contains 14 residues. CDR3: CASSQDNYGVAQYF. The CDR3 nucleotides are TGCGCCAGCAGCCAAGATAACTACGGGGTGGCCCAGTACTTC.

V and J are TRBV3-1 (or the pseudogene TRBV3-2) and TRBJ2-5, with TRBD2 matching over 12 bases. Trimming took 0 bases from V and 4 from J; bases not matched to a gene: 9. Germline CDR1 is LGHDT and CDR2 is YNNKEL (reference sequence). The CDR3 is made up of 18 amino acids. The CDR3 region has the DNA TGTGCCAGCAGCCAAGATCTGCTAGCGGGGGGGCGTCGAGAGACCCAGTACTTC. Its translation is CASSQDLLAGGRRETQYF.

The chain employs TRBV18 and TRBJ1-5; TRBD1 agrees at 8 bases. Germline V gene sequence: CDR1 KGHSH, CDR2 LQKENI. The CDR3 loop spans 15 amino acids. V lost 2 bases to trimming and J lost 6 bases; unmatched junction nucleotides: 6. CDR3: CASSPGQGESQPQHF. In nucleotides, the CDR3 is TGTGCCAGCTCACCAGGACAGGGCGAGAGTCAGCCCCAGCATTTT.